Listed below are T cell receptor beta chains from one sample, sequenced in a study of neurological immune-mediated disorders. In TCRdb, the 5' RACE reads were re-called with MiXCR into one record per CDR3 protein. Of about 58,000 distinct CDR3 sequences listed, approximately 3.6% are singletons. Sequenced input: PBMCs. Source of these receptors: a woman aged 55-69 years with multiple sclerosis. Each CDR3 is given with its conserved first and last residue. D genes are given only for firm matches. Expanded clones are given a class, and other clones once, few, many or no size at all.

J: TRBJ2-1; D: .; V: TRBV5-5; size: many; length: 12; CDR3: CACPGDYNEQFF; DNA: TGTGCCTGCCCAGGGGATTACAATGAGCAGTTCTTC
J: TRBJ1-1; D: .; V: TRBV20-1; size: many; length: 14; CDR3: CSARVGPANTEAFF; DNA: TGCAGTGCTAGAGTGGGACCAGCGAACACTGAAGCTTTCTTT
J: TRBJ2-3; D: TRBD2; V: TRBV10-3; size: many; length: 15; CDR3: CAIRERGGGGDTQYF; DNA: TGTGCCATCAGGGAGCGGGGGGGCGGAGGAGATACGCAGTATTTT
J: TRBJ2-3; D: .; V: TRBV4-3; size: many; length: 14; CDR3: CASSQDRKADTQYF; DNA: TGCGCCAGCAGCCAAGATCGAAAGGCGGATACGCAGTATTTT
J: TRBJ2-7; D: TRBD2; V: TRBV20-1; size: many; length: 12; CDR3: CSAISGSYEQYF; DNA: TGCAGTGCTATTAGCGGGAGCTACGAGCAGTACTTC
J: TRBJ2-7; D: .; V: TRBV7-8; size: many; length: 16; CDR3: CASSRAVGGESYEQYF; DNA: TGTGCCAGCAGCCGAGCGGTAGGGGGAGAATCCTACGAGCAGTACTTC
J: TRBJ1-2; D: .; V: TRBV5-1; size: .; length: 15; CDR3: CASSLGQTINYGYTF; DNA: TGCGCCAGCAGCTTGGGACAGACCATAAACTATGGCTACACCTTC
J: TRBJ1-2; D: .; V: TRBV20-1; size: many; length: 12; CDR3: CSARQGKGGYTF; DNA: TGCAGTGCTAGACAGGGAAAGGGTGGCTACACCTTC
J: TRBJ1-1; D: TRBD1; V: TRBV20-1; size: many; length: 14; CDR3: CSARDPAGGSEAFF; DNA: TGCAGTGCTAGAGATCCAGCAGGGGGCAGTGAAGCTTTCTTT
J: TRBJ1-1; D: .; V: TRBV25-1; size: .; length: 15; CDR3: CASSVTSGRPTDAFF; DNA: TGTGCCAGCAGTGTTACCTCGGGACGTCCAACTGATGCTTTCTTT
J: TRBJ1-5; D: .; V: TRBV12-3/TRBV12-4; size: many; length: 12; CDR3: CASRGTNQPQHF; DNA: TGTGCCAGCAGGGGGACCAATCAGCCCCAGCATTTT
J: TRBJ2-1; D: TRBD2; V: TRBV14; size: many; length: 13; CDR3: CASSQLSGTSLFF; DNA: TGTGCCAGCAGCCAACTTTCCGGGACTAGTTTGTTCTTC
J: TRBJ1-5; D: .; V: TRBV18; size: many; length: 13; CDR3: CASSPRGFQPQHF; DNA: TGTGCCAGCTCACCACGGGGATTTCAGCCCCAGCATTTT
J: TRBJ2-2; D: .; V: TRBV7-6; size: many; length: 15; CDR3: CASSLGRENTGELFF; DNA: TGTGCCAGCAGCTTGGGACGGGAGAACACCGGGGAGCTGTTTTTT
J: TRBJ2-7; D: .; V: TRBV6-6; size: many; length: 15; CDR3: CASTHLRGRYYEQYF; DNA: TGTGCCAGCACCCACTTGCGGGGGCGATACTACGAGCAGTACTTC
J: TRBJ2-7; D: .; V: TRBV7-2; size: many; length: 15; CDR3: CASSLDTGRDAEQYF; DNA: TGTGCCAGCAGCTTAGACACGGGCAGGGATGCGGAGCAGTACTTC
J: TRBJ2-7; D: .; V: TRBV2; size: many; length: 11; CDR3: CASSVTSEQYF; DNA: TGTGCCAGCAGTGTAACGTCCGAGCAGTACTTC
J: TRBJ1-5; D: TRBD1; V: TRBV7-9; size: many; length: 15; CDR3: CASSPRDRIDQPQHF; DNA: TGTGCCAGCAGCCCGCGGGACAGAATCGATCAGCCCCAGCATTTT
J: TRBJ1-6; D: .; V: TRBV20-1; size: many; length: 14; CDR3: CSAQYVTRGSPLHF; DNA: TGCAGTGCACAATACGTGACAAGGGGATCACCCCTCCACTTT
J: TRBJ2-6; D: .; V: TRBV4-1; size: many; length: 17; CDR3: CASSRLSGASGANVLTF; DNA: TGCGCCAGCAGCAGATTGTCAGGGGCCTCTGGGGCCAACGTCCTGACTTTC
J: TRBJ2-2; D: TRBD2; V: TRBV5-1; size: many; length: 17; CDR3: CASSPMTAGIGTGELFF; DNA: TGCGCCAGCAGCCCAATGACAGCGGGAATCGGCACCGGGGAGCTGTTTTTT
J: TRBJ2-1; D: .; V: TRBV20-1; size: many; length: 13; CDR3: CSAHPRSLNEQFF; DNA: TGCAGTGCTCATCCCAGAAGTCTCAATGAGCAGTTCTTC
J: TRBJ2-7; D: TRBD1; V: TRBV12-3/TRBV12-4; size: many; length: 15; CDR3: CASSQRQGVENEQYF; DNA: TGTGCCAGCAGCCAACGACAGGGAGTAGAAAACGAGCAGTACTTC
J: TRBJ2-3; D: TRBD1; V: TRBV7-3; size: many; length: 15; CDR3: CASSVTGGRADTQYF; DNA: TGTGCCAGCAGCGTTACAGGGGGCCGCGCAGATACGCAGTATTTT
J: TRBJ1-2; D: .; V: TRBV12-3/TRBV12-4; size: many; length: 15; CDR3: CASSYGFRGNYGYTF; DNA: TGTGCCAGCAGCTACGGGTTCCGAGGGAACTATGGCTACACCTTC
J: TRBJ2-1; D: TRBD2; V: TRBV7-3; size: many; length: 14; CDR3: CASSPTAGATEQFF; DNA: TGTGCCAGCAGCCCAACAGCGGGAGCCACCGAGCAGTTCTTC
J: TRBJ1-1; D: .; V: TRBV20-1; size: many; length: 15; CDR3: CSARVYGRGNTEAFF; DNA: TGCAGTGCTAGAGTATACGGCAGGGGGAACACTGAAGCTTTCTTT
J: TRBJ1-5; D: TRBD1; V: TRBV20-1; size: few; length: 15; CDR3: CSARGPGQGYQPQHF; DNA: TGCAGTGCTAGAGGACCGGGACAGGGTTACCAGCCCCAGCATTTT
J: TRBJ1-1; D: .; V: TRBV4-2; size: many; length: 12; CDR3: CASRSPAEEAFF; DNA: TGTGCCAGCAGATCCCCCGCGGAGGAGGCTTTCTTT
J: TRBJ2-2; D: TRBD1; V: TRBV24-1; size: many; length: 17; CDR3: CATSAPSGQGISGELFF; DNA: TGTGCCACCAGTGCCCCATCGGGACAGGGGATTAGTGGGGAGCTGTTTTTT
J: TRBJ1-5; D: TRBD1; V: TRBV28; size: many; length: 14; CDR3: CASRGTGQGQPQHF; DNA: TGTGCCAGCAGAGGGACAGGGCAGGGTCAGCCCCAGCATTTT
J: TRBJ2-1; D: TRBD1; V: TRBV5-5; size: many; length: 15; CDR3: CASLGQGNSYNEQFF; DNA: TGTGCCAGCCTCGGACAGGGGAACTCCTACAATGAGCAGTTCTTC